Given below is one T cell receptor beta chain in context. This clone was detected a few times. Its antigen is not yet known. One base away there is no much larger clone; base qualities are not given. Before undergoing thyroid surgery, none of the patients had been given any kind of treatment. Using T-cell receptor beta sequencing, the researchers looked back retrospectively at clinical samples from patients, gathered between the early 2010s and the late 2010s. V loses 8 bases of germline sequence and J loses 4 bases, and the interval between the two ends is 12 bases. CDR1 and CDR2, looked up from the germline V gene, are MNHEY and SVGEGT. Reading from cysteine to phenylalanine, the CDR3 counts 13 amino acids. CDR3 DNA only is kept here, 39 bases in frame from base 1. Library construction relied on PCR. Sequencing took place on an Illumina HiSeq 4000. High-throughput sequencing was used to profile the TCR beta-chain CDR3 region of each patient. In the source study's methods: The researchers built a classifier to tell apart papillary thyroid cancer patients with distant metastasis, based on CDR3 differences among clinicopathological groups. The Shannon index was used to measure repertoire diversity, and the Morisita-Horn index was used to measure how similar tumor and blood repertoires were. The raw public data were reprocessed by TCRdb itself: fastp quality trimming at Q25, MiXCR clonotype calling, in-frame beta chains only. For this entry, the V and J calls and clone size follow TCRdb and not the study's own pipeline. In this sample the table shows tens of thousands of clones, roughly 25% of which occur a single time. Of the sample, about 8.9% is held by the ten largest clones.

This sample is part of a study of metastatic and nonmetastatic thyroid tumors (dated by TCRdb to 2020 to 2022). For the wider study: Repertoires from peripheral blood and from tumor or nodule tissue samples of malignant and benign thyroid patients were compared.

What the work shows at the level of the full study, not this receptor alone: In both blood and tumor samples, malignant tumors were reported to have significantly higher TCR beta diversity than benign nodules.

Rearrangement joined TRBV6-2 or TRBV6-3 to TRBJ2-1, and the D gene may be TRBD1, 5 bases matching. Material: blood. The TCR originated in a female donor with papillary thyroid cancer or a benign thyroid nodule (not recorded which). Some clones in this sample may be carry-over from other donors' samples. For the CDR3, the sequence is CASGRVSYNEQFF. The DNA is TGTGCCAGCGGCAGGGTTTCTTACAATGAGCAGTTCTTC.